These 29 T cell receptor beta chains were all obtained from the same sample, sequenced in a study of T cell repertoires in cytomegalovirus infection. Each CDR3 protein is one row after TCRdb ran MiXCR on the reads. The sample has around 210,000 distinct CDR3 sequences; 6% to 8% are singletons. Input material: PBMCs. These receptors were obtained from a human donor in good health (CMV status not recorded). Some clones in this sample may be carry-over from other donors' samples.

Many counts were recorded for this clonotype. The chain is built from TRBV5-6 and TRBJ2-3, with 10 bases that match TRBD2. V shed 1 base and J 2 bases; nucleotides not matched to a gene: 13. The germline V gene has CDR1 SGHDT and CDR2 YYEEEE. This CDR3 comprises 19 residues. DNA for the CDR3: TGTGCCAGCAGCTTGAGTTCCCTAGCGGGGGCGCGCTACACAGATACGCAGTATTTT. As protein: CASSLSSLAGARYTDTQYF. Combining the CDR3 with reference TRBV5-6 and TRBJ2-3 gives the whole variable domain DAGVTQSPTHLIKTRGQQVTLRCSPKSGHDTVSWYQQALGQGPQFIFQYYEEEERQRGNFPDRFSGHQFPNYSSELNVNALLLGDSALYLCASSLSSLAGARYTDTQYFGPGTRLTVL.

The chain uses TRBV29-1 and TRBJ2-6, with 11 bases that match TRBD1. Unmatched junction bases numbered 5, after V lost 3 bases and J lost 1 base. This CDR3 has 17 residues. Germline V CDR1 and CDR2: SQVTM, ANQGSEA. The CDR3: CSVEGTGGESGANVLTF. CDR3 coding DNA: TGCAGCGTTGAGGGGACAGGGGGAGAGTCTGGGGCCAACGTCCTGACTTTC.

This clonotype was detected ten times or more. The chain links TRBV20-1 to TRBJ2-5; D perhaps matches TRBD1 (6 bases). Germline-derived CDR1 and CDR2 are DFQATT and SNEGSKA (reference sequence). Trimming removed 5 bases from V and 5 bases from J, with 18 bases in between. The CDR3 has 14 residues. The CDR3 DNA follows: TGCAGTGCTCCCCGGGACACTGCCGGGGAGACCCAGTACTTC. Its translation is CSAPRDTAGETQYF.

Ten or more counts support this clonotype. The V gene is TRBV5-1, the J gene TRBJ1-6; D remains unclear. This CDR3 is 13 amino acids long. The germline CDR1 and CDR2 sequences are SGHRS and YFSETQ. V lost 1 base and J lost 8, with 7 bases in between. The CDR3, as DNA: TGCGCCAGCAGCTTGAAGTCTGATTCACCCCTCCACTTT. This encodes CASSLKSDSPLHF. The full variable domain, rest sourced from reference TRBV5-1 and TRBJ1-6, is KAGVTQTPRYLIKTRGQQVTLSCSPISGHRSVSWYQQTPGQGLQFLFEYFSETQRNKGNFPGRFSGRQFSNSRSEMNVSTLELGDSALYLCASSLKSDSPLHFGNGTRLTVT.

The rearrangement uses TRBV9 and TRBJ1-2, with 7 bases fitting TRBD1. This CDR3 spans 15 amino acids. The ends lost 3 bases at V and 0 bases at J; junction bases unmatched: 5. Germline CDR1 and CDR2: SGDLS and YYNGEE. The CDR3 coding sequence is TGTGCCAGCAGCGGCCGGGACAGAGCTAACTATGGCTACACCTTC. It specifies CASSGRDRANYGYTF.

The chain joins TRBV7-2 to TRBJ1-2; TRBD1 aligns across 7 bases. With 2 bases clipped from V and 2 bases from J, the junction kept 8 bases outside the gene matches. This CDR3 has 16 amino acids. Looked up from germline, CDR1 is SGHTA and CDR2 is FQGNSA. The DNA of the CDR3 is TGTGCCAGCAGCTTATATACAGGGGACCTCAACTATGGCTACACCTTC. This sequence encodes CASSLYTGDLNYGYTF.

This clonotype has a count of ten or more. The chain has TRBV19 and TRBJ1-5; D might be TRBD1 (5 bases). The germline gives CDR1 LNHDA, CDR2 SQIVND (reference sequence). Trimming cost V 8 bases and J 8 bases, with 13 bases left between them. The CDR3 is 12 amino acids. CDR3 protein: CASCRVGEPQHF. Here the CDR3 DNA reads TGTGCCAGTTGCAGGGTTGGGGAGCCCCAGCATTTT.

This clonotype was seen repeatedly, ten times or more. The chain uses TRBV20-1 and TRBJ1-2; the D gene is possibly TRBD1 (5 bases). The CDR3 is 14 amino acids. The germline gives CDR1 DFQATT, CDR2 SNEGSKA (reference sequence). V lost 6 bases, J lost 7 bases, and 21 bases lay in between. CDR3 in amino acids: CSARAGRESGGYTF. The CDR3 DNA sequence: TGCAGTGCCAGGGCGGGCCGAGAGTCAGGTGGCTACACCTTC.

This clonotype was seen ten or more times. The J gene is TRBJ1-1, the V gene TRBV12-3 or TRBV12-4; D is undetermined. CDR3 length equals 14 residues. V gave up 3 bases and J gave up 1 base, with 9 bases separating them. The CDR3 DNA reads TGTGCCAGCAGTTTTCCCAACCCGAACACTGAAGCTTTCTTT. It yields the protein CASSFPNPNTEAFF.

This clonotype was observed many times. The gene calls are TRBV29-1 and TRBJ1-1; possible D gene TRBD1, 6 bases. Germline V lookup: CDR1 SQVTM, CDR2 ANQGSEA. CDR3 length: 16 residues. Trimming took off 6 bases at V and 0 bases at J, with 20 bases between the two ends. The CDR3 spells CSVSLRGGGLNTEAFF. The DNA of the CDR3 is TGCAGCGTATCATTGAGGGGAGGGGGGTTGAACACTGAAGCTTTCTTT. The entire variable domain, with the rest obtained from reference TRBV29-1 and TRBJ1-1, is as follows: SAVISQKPSRDICQRGTSLTIQCQVDSQVTMMFWYRQQPGQSLTLIATANQGSEATYESGFVIDKFPISRPNLTFSTLTVSNMSPEDSSIYLCSVSLRGGGLNTEAFFGQGTRLTVV.

This clonotype was recorded many times. The chain recombines TRBV6-1 with TRBJ2-5, with TRBD2 matching over 8 bases. The V gene end was trimmed by 10 bases and the J gene end by 5 bases; junction bases not matched to a gene: 12. In germline, CDR1 is MNHNS, CDR2 SASEGT. The CDR3 consists of 14 residues. The CDR3 loop is CATSGGTSGETQYF. CDR3 in DNA: TGTGCCACCTCGGGAGGGACGTCGGGGGAGACCCAGTACTTC.

The sample holds many counts of this clonotype. This chain links TRBV18 with TRBJ1-5; D is uncertain. CDR1 and CDR2 (germline): KGHSH, LQKENI. Trimming pared 5 bases from V and 0 bases from J, leaving 14 bases between. The CDR3 is 16 residues long. In DNA, the CDR3 is TGTGCCAGCTCAAGGGCGGCGACTTATAGCAATCAGCCCCAGCATTTT. Translated: CASSRAATYSNQPQHF.

There are a few counts of this clonotype. This chain connects TRBV7-3 to TRBJ2-2; TRBD2 aligns across 7 bases. J gave up 6 bases and V 5 bases, and 6 bases lay outside the gene matches. Per the germline V gene, CDR1 is SGHTA and CDR2 is FQGTGA. The CDR3 extends over 14 amino acids. The CDR3, as DNA: TGTGCCAGCAGCCCCTACCGGGAGGCCGGGGAGCTGTTTTTT. Protein sequence: CASSPYREAGELFF.

This clonotype was counted many times. The genes are TRBV20-1 and TRBJ2-1; 11 nucleotides agree with TRBD1. V gave up 6 bases and J gave up 0 bases; unmatched junction bases: 22. This CDR3 is built from 21 residues. Germline V gene sequence: CDR1 DFQATT, CDR2 SNEGSKA (reference sequence). For the CDR3, the DNA is TGCAGTGCCAATCCACCCCCCGGGACAGGGGGTTACTTCAACTCCTACAATGAGCAGTTCTTC. Protein sequence: CSANPPPGTGGYFNSYNEQFF.

This clonotype was seen more than once but under ten times. This chain uses TRBV7-9 with TRBJ2-7; the match to TRBD1 covers 7 bases. The V and J ends lost 5 bases and 4 bases, in that order; junction bases with no gene match: 8. Germline lookup yields CDR1 SEHNR and CDR2 FQNEAQ (reference sequence). The CDR3 is made up of 14 amino acids. CDR3 nucleotide sequence: TGTGCCAGCAGCCCAACACAGGGGAATTACGAGCAGTACTTC. It yields the protein CASSPTQGNYEQYF.

This clonotype was observed a handful of times. The chain couples TRBV7-3 to TRBJ2-3; 7 nucleotides line up with TRBD2. V gave up 6 bases and J gave up 5 bases; unmatched junction bases: 8. The CDR3 totals 14 residues. Germline loops: CDR1 SGHTA, CDR2 FQGTGA. As DNA, the CDR3 is TGTGCCAGCAGTTCAAGCGGGGTGGAAGATACGCAGTATTTT. Residues: CASSSSGVEDTQYF.

In this sample, this clonotype turned up many times. The chain uses TRBV28 and TRBJ1-5; D might be TRBD1 (6 bases). Deletions cut 5 bases from V and 2 bases from J, with 16 bases between. The germline CDR1 and CDR2 sequences are MDHEN and SYDVKM. CDR3 length: 16 residues. DNA for the CDR3: TGTGCCAGCAGTCCCTGGGTCCGACAGGGCAATCAGCCCCAGCATTTT. Its translation: CASSPWVRQGNQPQHF.

This clonotype has at least ten counts. The rearrangement uses TRBV5-1 and TRBJ1-2; D is unclear. Germline lookup yields CDR1 SGHRS and CDR2 YFSETQ. The germline V and J ends were trimmed by 0 bases and 1 base, with 16 bases remaining between them. This CDR3 comprises 17 residues. The CDR3 DNA follows: TGCGCCAGCAGCTTGGATGGACGGCAAGTTCTTAACTATGGCTACACCTTC. This sequence encodes CASSLDGRQVLNYGYTF.

This clonotype was seen many times. The chain links TRBV11-2 to TRBJ1-2; TRBD1 is a possible D gene (5 bases). Trimming stripped 5 bases from V and 4 bases from J, with 14 bases between. The CDR3 length is 14 residues. Germline V gene data show CDR1 as SGHAT and CDR2 as FQNNGV. Here the CDR3 reads CASSDRGLLYGYTF. DNA of the CDR3: TGTGCCAGCAGCGACCGGGGCCTACTCTATGGCTACACCTTC.

The sample holds a few counts of this clonotype. The J gene is TRBJ2-3, the V gene TRBV7-3; TRBD2 agrees at 16 bases. V trimming: 0 bases; J trimming: 6 bases; junction bases outside the gene matches: 6. Germline values: CDR1 SGHTA, CDR2 FQGTGA. The CDR3 runs to 18 residues. The CDR3: CASSLTGTSGGALDTQYF. The CDR3 region has the DNA TGTGCCAGCAGCTTAACGGGGACTAGCGGGGGGGCGTTGGATACGCAGTATTTT.

This clonotype has at least ten counts. V is TRBV19 and J is TRBJ1-1; D is undetermined. Germline V gene sequence: CDR1 LNHDA, CDR2 SQIVND (reference sequence). This CDR3 is built from 13 residues. Deletions cut 3 bases from V and 1 base from J, with 6 bases between. The CDR3 region has the DNA TGTGCCAGTAGTATTCTTGGGAACACTGAAGCTTTCTTT. Its protein product is CASSILGNTEAFF. Filled out from reference TRBV19 and TRBJ1-1, the complete variable domain reads DGGITQSPKYLFRKEGQNVTLSCEQNLNHDAMYWYRQDPGQGLRLIYYSQIVNDFQKGDIAEGYSVSREKKESFPLTVTSAQKNPTAFYLCASSILGNTEAFFGQGTRLTVV.

This clonotype came up many times. The chain couples TRBV20-1 to TRBJ1-5; 8 bases are shared with TRBD1. Germline CDR1 and CDR2: DFQATT and SNEGSKA (reference sequence). The CDR3 has 15 residues. V was pared by 1 base and J by 2 bases, with 4 bases of the junction left unmatched. CDR3 amino acids: CSARVTGAGNQPQHF. The CDR3 nucleotides are TGCAGTGCTAGAGTGACAGGGGCTGGCAATCAGCCCCAGCATTTT.

This clonotype has more than one count but fewer than ten. This chain links TRBV5-1 with TRBJ2-1, with D perhaps TRBD1 (6 bases). CDR3 length equals 15 residues. Germline V gives CDR1 SGHRS, CDR2 YFSETQ. Trimming took 0 bases from V and 5 from J, leaving 12 bases between them. The CDR3 protein is CASSLVVTGNNEQFF. CDR3 sequence (DNA): TGCGCCAGCAGCTTGGTTGTGACAGGTAACAATGAGCAGTTCTTC.

This clonotype has at least ten counts. The gene calls are TRBV7-8 and TRBJ2-1; D not resolved. This CDR3 comprises 13 residues. V gave up 4 bases and J gave up 10 bases, with 14 bases separating them. From germline, CDR1 is SGHVS and CDR2 FQNEAQ. This CDR3 reads CASSSILSREQFF. CDR3 nucleotide sequence: TGTGCCAGCAGCTCTATACTTTCTAGGGAGCAGTTCTTC.

This rearrangement joins TRBV20-1 to TRBJ2-2; 9 bases map to TRBD2. V was pared by 3 bases and J by 7 bases, with 6 bases of the junction left unmatched. This CDR3 is 14 amino acids long. Per the germline V gene, CDR1 is DFQATT and CDR2 is SNEGSKA (reference sequence). DNA of the CDR3: TGCAGTGCTAGTTCTAGCGGGGAGGACGGGGAGCTGTTTTTT. Its translation is CSASSSGEDGELFF.

The chain joins TRBV12-3 or TRBV12-4 to TRBJ1-1; D remains ambiguous. V dropped 6 bases and J dropped 5 bases, with 13 bases sitting between them. This CDR3 has 13 amino acids. The CDR3 nucleotides are TGTGCCAGCAGCGGCCGGGGTTGGACTGAAGCTTTCTTT. Translation gives CASSGRGWTEAFF.

There are a few counts of this clonotype. J is TRBJ2-2 and V is TRBV19; D is ambiguous. Between the trimmed V and J ends, which lost 1 base and 0 bases, there was a span of 9 bases. The CDR3 runs 16 residues. CDR1 and CDR2 from the germline V gene are LNHDA and SQIVND (reference sequence). CDR3: CASSIGGTPNTGELFF. CDR3 nucleotide sequence: TGTGCCAGTAGTATAGGAGGCACTCCGAACACCGGGGAGCTGTTTTTT.

V usage is TRBV19 and J usage is TRBJ2-3, with D maybe TRBD1 (5 bases). The CDR3 consists of 19 residues. The germline V and J ends were trimmed by 6 bases and 2 bases, with 27 bases remaining between them. CDR1 and CDR2 (germline): LNHDA, SQIVND (reference sequence). As DNA, the CDR3 is TGTGCCAGTAGCCCGACCCGATTAACCGAGGCAGGGTACACAGATACGCAGTATTTT. Translation gives CASSPTRLTEAGYTDTQYF.

This clonotype was recorded many times. The V and J genes are TRBV13 and TRBJ2-1; D uncertain. The germline CDR1 and CDR2 sequences are PRHDT and FYEKMQ (reference sequence). The CDR3 extends over 13 amino acids. V was cut by 1 base and J by 5 bases, with 6 bases left in between. CDR3: CASSLVHDNEQFF. Written as DNA, the CDR3 is TGTGCCAGCAGCTTAGTACACGACAATGAGCAGTTCTTC.